This T cell receptor beta chain was found in a study of blood T cell repertoires in COVID-19. As for the study in general: PBMCs, B-cell-depleted T cells, or T cells provided the cDNA or gDNA that made up the material.

Authors' processing steps: Reference gene primer amplification in the assay estimated nucleated cell counts. Sequencing was performed with immunoSEQ multiplex PCR; in TCRdb, only in-frame clones are kept and a portion is missing. Clone size and the V and J calls come from that table; the DNA yielded D and trimming. The repertoire holds fewer than 350,000 clones, 80% to 90% seen once, with about 4.2% in the top ten. The study drew participants aged about 18 to 95 years from around 24 US areas. Cohorts were determined from participant-reported clinical history. The V and J ends lost 0 bases and 4 bases, in that order; junction bases with no gene match: 1. Germline V gene data show CDR1 as MNHEY and CDR2 as SVGAGI. The CDR3 is 14 residues long.

This chain joins TRBV6-5 and TRBJ1-2, with 8 bases lining up with TRBD1. The sequenced sample was PBMCs or T cells enriched from blood (not recorded which). The TCR sequence derives from a woman aged 40 to 50 with acute COVID-19. For the CDR3, the DNA is TGTGCCAGCAGTTACTCAACAGGGGGCTATGGCTACACCTTC. Its translation: CASSYSTGGYGYTF.